The entry that follows covers one TCR beta chain sequence. The antigen this receptor binds is unknown. No base-level quality is on record; no much larger clone is a single base apart. The data belong to a study of vaccination and CD4 T cells after COVID-19 (dated by TCRdb to between 2021 and 2024). A note on the overall study: Convalescent patients had a positive SARS-CoV-2 result on nasal swab PCR, and of these patients, several had mild disease and one had severe disease. Six males and four females were included in the convalescent cohort, with two Hispanic individuals, seven Caucasians, two Asians and one multiracial person represented. Two doses of either the Pfizer-BioNTech BNT162b2 vaccine (n=8) or the Moderna mRNA-1273 vaccine (n=2) were administered to participants. Post-COVID blood samples from convalescent patients were collected a median of roughly 100 days after diagnosis, with a range of roughly 30 to 170 days. The time from the second vaccine dose to post-vaccine blood sampling had a median of roughly 70 days and ranged from about 12 to 250 days. Overlapping spike peptide pools from SARS-CoV-2 and from the common cold coronaviruses HCoV-NL63, HCoV-OC43 and HCoV-229E were used as culture stimuli. In control cultures, a CEFX viral epitope pool was used as positive control, an HIV-1 Nef peptide pool was used as negative control, or no peptide was added. The spike-specific CD4+ TCR repertoire was compared before and after mRNA vaccination in about nine COVID-19 convalescent patients and 4 infection-naive healthy vaccine recipients. Points the paper makes about the study in general: The median number of SARS-CoV-2-reactive clonotypes rose from 21 after infection to about 40 after vaccination, but the change was not significant. The number of convalescent patients in the study was relatively small, and the study did not examine early timepoints following natural infection. Among convalescent patients, a median roughly 90% of the SARS-CoV-2-reactive clones seen after vaccination appeared only after vaccination, which suggests priming specific to the vaccine. Nearly all vaccine-specific clones in convalescent patients (304 of 307) were mono-reactive for SARS-CoV-2 spike rather than cross-reactive with common cold coronaviruses.

The library was produced with PCR. DNA from cultured CD4+ T cells underwent TCR sequencing with the Oncomine TCR Beta short-read assay at the Johns Hopkins FTIC core. The QIAamp micro DNA kit was used to extract genomic DNA from the cultured CD4+ T cells. The Oncomine TCR Beta libraries from cultured CD4+ T cells were pooled using unique dual indexes and then sequenced on an Illumina iSeq 100. The paper's data handling went like this. Non-productive sequences were removed, and CDR3s not starting with C, not ending with F or W, or shorter than 7 amino acids were discarded. The MANAFEST web application identified antigen-specific clonotypes by comparing peptide-stimulated wells against reference wells and other culture wells. An FDR below 0.05, an odds ratio above 5, and a productive frequency above 0.1% in at least two of three replicate wells were required for clones to be considered positive. A clonotype counted as cross-reactive if it showed significant expansion both in the SARS-CoV-2 spike wells and in at least one common cold coronavirus spike condition. Levenshtein distances (stringdist) and unrooted phylogenetic trees (ape) in R version 3.6.1 were used to assess CDR3 homology. TCRdb passed the public sequencing reads through fastp at Q25 and MiXCR, retaining productive beta sequences. Each entry is one CDR3 protein sequence, shown with its most common DNA and genes. The V and J calls were not made by the authors but by TCRdb's processing. In all, the sample holds 9,000 to 10,000 distinct CDR3 sequences, and 45% of those were seen once. Of the sample, 10% to 15% falls within the top ten clones.

Reading the label with the study, this specimen's treatment or condition is: roughly ten-day PBMC culture with coronavirus spike peptide pools or control peptides (ViraFEST assay). The ViraFEST assay, used in the study, expanded antigen-specific T cells with peptide pools and then identified the expanded clonotypes through TCR sequencing. The convalescent patients' positive SARS-CoV-2 PCR tests were from March to December 2020, which was before the Alpha, Beta and Delta variants emerged in the United States. Each well held 1.5 million to 2.5 million PBMCs cultured with roughly 10 ug/ml peptide pools in IMDM containing around 5% human AB serum and 9 to 10 IU/ml IL-2. On days 3 and 7, half of the culture medium was replaced with fresh IL-2-containing medium. After around 10 days of culture, CD4+ T cells were isolated by negative selection using the EasySep CD4+ T cell isolation kit. PBMCs were separated from whole blood using Ficoll-Paque Plus gradient centrifugation and then either used fresh or cryopreserved at -140C. In general, triplicate wells were set up for every culture condition.

Compared with germline, V lacks 4 bases and J lacks 5 bases; bases without a gene match: 8. From cysteine to phenylalanine, the CDR3 is 15 amino acids long. This entry keeps only the CDR3 DNA: 45 bases, framed from base 1. The sample was CD4+ T cells from blood, cultured in vitro. This receptor was taken from a human donor who had recovered from COVID-19. Recombination joined TRBV12-3 or TRBV12-4 with TRBJ1-1; 9 nucleotides in the junction match TRBD1. The encoded CDR3 is CASSSGQGSRTEAFF. The DNA reads as follows: TGTGCCAGCAGTTCAGGACAGGGGTCGAGAACTGAAGCTTTCTTT.